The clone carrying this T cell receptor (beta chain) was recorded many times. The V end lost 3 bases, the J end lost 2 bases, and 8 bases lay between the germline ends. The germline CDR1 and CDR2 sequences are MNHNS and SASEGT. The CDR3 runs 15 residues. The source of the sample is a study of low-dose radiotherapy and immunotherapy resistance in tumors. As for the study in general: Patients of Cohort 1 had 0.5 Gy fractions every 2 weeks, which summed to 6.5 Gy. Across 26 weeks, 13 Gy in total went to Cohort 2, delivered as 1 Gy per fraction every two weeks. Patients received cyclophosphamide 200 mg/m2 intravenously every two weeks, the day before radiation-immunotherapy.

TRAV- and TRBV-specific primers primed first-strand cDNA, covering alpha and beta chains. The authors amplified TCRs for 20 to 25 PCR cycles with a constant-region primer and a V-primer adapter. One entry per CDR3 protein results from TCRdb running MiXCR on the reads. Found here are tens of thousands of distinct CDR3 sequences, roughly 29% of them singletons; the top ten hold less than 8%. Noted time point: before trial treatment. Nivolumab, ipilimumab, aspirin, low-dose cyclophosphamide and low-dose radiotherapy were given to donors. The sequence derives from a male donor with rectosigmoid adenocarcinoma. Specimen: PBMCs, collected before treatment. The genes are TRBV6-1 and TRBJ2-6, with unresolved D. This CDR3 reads CASSEGLAGANVLTF. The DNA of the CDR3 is TGTGCCAGCAGTGAGGGCCTTGCTGGGGCCAACGTCCTGACTTTC.